These 9 T cell receptor beta chains share one sample of origin, sequenced in a study of control samples from healthy donors and cancer patients. TCRdb's copy holds only in-frame clones and misses some; the assay was immunoSEQ multiplex PCR. The sample comprises 100,000 to 150,000 clones, more than 85% of which are singletons, and roughly 1.9% rests with the top ten. The sequenced sample consisted of blood. The receptors originated from a man aged 18 to 29 in good health.

V gene TRBV15 combines with J gene TRBJ2-3; the D gene is possibly TRBD2 (5 bases). Germline V gives CDR1 LNHNV, CDR2 YYDKDF (reference sequence). Trimming removed 1 base at V and 0 bases at J, with 14 bases between. The length of the CDR3 is 17 residues. The CDR3 region is CATSRGDGGYSTDTQYF. The CDR3 nucleotides read TGTGCCACCAGCAGAGGCGACGGCGGGTATAGCACAGATACGCAGTATTTT.

The chain recombines TRBV25-1 with TRBJ2-1, with 11 bases that match TRBD2. The germline V gene has CDR1 MGHDK and CDR2 SYGVNS. Trimming at V came to 1 base and at J to 7 bases, leaving 3 bases not matched to a gene. The CDR3 spans 15 residues. For the CDR3, the DNA is TGTGCCAGCAGTGAATGGACTAGCGGGTCGAATGAGCAGTTCTTC. This codes for CASSEWTSGSNEQFF.

This chain links TRBV27 with TRBJ1-2, with 7 nucleotides matching TRBD1. The CDR3 totals 18 residues. The ends lost 3 bases at V and 0 bases at J; junction bases unmatched: 13. CDR1 is MNHEY and CDR2 is SMNVEV in the germline V gene (reference sequence). The CDR3 nucleotides read TGTGCCAGCAGTTTTATCAGCTTTGGGACAGCTACTAACTATGGCTACACCTTC. Translated: CASSFISFGTATNYGYTF.

J is TRBJ2-1 and V is TRBV5-8; 7 bases are shared with TRBD2. Germline V lookup: CDR1 SGHTS, CDR2 YDEGEE. CDR3 size: 15 residues. Trimming cost V 0 bases and J 7 bases; bases outside gene matches: 7. CDR3 amino acids: CASSLGQLALNEQFF. The CDR3 DNA reads TGTGCCAGCAGCTTGGGGCAACTAGCGTTGAATGAGCAGTTCTTC.

This chain links TRBV6-2 or TRBV6-3 with TRBJ1-5, with TRBD1 identical over 7 bases. Unmatched junction bases numbered 4, after V lost 5 bases and J lost 0 bases. CDR1 and CDR2 (germline): MNHEY, SVGEGT. This CDR3 has 15 amino acids. The CDR3 here is CASSDRVSSNQPQHF. The CDR3 DNA follows: TGTGCCAGCAGTGACAGGGTTTCTAGCAATCAGCCCCAGCATTTT.

V gene TRBV5-4 combines with J gene TRBJ2-4, with 8 bases fitting TRBD2. This CDR3 spans 19 amino acids. Trimming cost V 0 bases and J 1 base; bases outside gene matches: 12. Germline V gives CDR1 SGHNT, CDR2 YYREEE (reference sequence). CDR3 sequence reads: CASSLGGRGGEAAKNIQYF. The CDR3, as DNA: TGTGCCAGCAGCTTGGGGGGTCGGGGGGGCGAGGCGGCCAAAAACATTCAGTACTTC.

This clone appeared a single time. J is TRBJ2-6 and V is TRBV3-1 (or the pseudogene TRBV3-2); D is ambiguous. Germline V CDR1 and CDR2: LGHDT, YNNKEL (reference sequence). The germline V and J ends were trimmed by 1 base and 5 bases, with 0 bases remaining between them. The CDR3 is made up of 12 amino acids. CDR3 protein: CASSQGANVLTF. The CDR3 DNA follows: TGTGCCAGCAGCCAAGGGGCCAACGTCCTGACTTTC.

The J gene is TRBJ1-5, the V gene TRBV28, with 7 bases lining up with TRBD1. Germline V gene lookup returns CDR1 MDHEN and CDR2 SYDVKM. This CDR3 has 14 residues. V shed 6 bases, J shed 0 bases, and the junction held 2 bases outside the gene matches. CDR3: CASRGTVSNQPQHF. The CDR3 nucleotides are TGTGCCAGCAGAGGGACAGTTAGCAATCAGCCCCAGCATTTT.

The rearrangement joins TRBV21-1 to TRBJ1-4. TRBV21-1 represents a pseudogene. This CDR3 has 18 residues. The CDR3 coding sequence is TGTGCCAGCAGCCTTCGTTTTGGGGGGGCCATCACTAATGAAAAACTGTTTTTT. Its protein is CASSLRFGGAITNEKLFF.